One and the same sample provided the 23 T cell receptor beta chains below, sequenced in a study of blood T cell repertoires in COVID-19 (dated by TCRdb to the early 2020s). Receptors were amplified or captured by the immunoSEQ multiplex PCR assay. This immuneACCESS table, as held by TCRdb, lists in-frame sequences with V and J called but not all clones. Of the missing ones, under half trace to an unresolved V gene in checked studies; the others have no known cause. The sample contains hundreds of thousands of clones, around 89% of them found a single time. Of the sample, 1% to 1.3% is held by the ten largest clones. Input material: PBMCs or T cells enriched from blood (not recorded which). The receptor source for this set is a man aged 25 to 45 who had recovered from COVID-19.

This chain joins TRBV11-2 and TRBJ2-3; 14 bases map to TRBD2. Trimming removed 4 bases from V and 0 bases from J; junction bases left unmatched: 9. Looked up from germline, CDR1 is SGHAT and CDR2 is FQNNGV. The CDR3 is 19 residues long. The CDR3 loop reads CASSSPRTSGRRSTDTQYF. The DNA for the CDR3 is TGTGCCAGCAGCTCCCCCCGGACTAGCGGGAGGCGAAGCACAGATACGCAGTATTTT.

This chain uses TRBV29-1 with TRBJ2-3; 8 positions match TRBD2. Trimming cost V 6 bases and J 0 bases; bases outside gene matches: 5. The germline gives CDR1 SQVTM, CDR2 ANQGSEA. This CDR3 has 14 residues. The CDR3 DNA reads as TGCAGCGTGGCGGGACTAGGCAGCACAGATACGCAGTATTTT. Encoded protein: CSVAGLGSTDTQYF.

The chain has TRBV24-1 and TRBJ1-2; TRBD1 might be the D (6 bases). The germline V gene has CDR1 KGHDR and CDR2 SFDVKD. This CDR3 has 13 amino acids. Trimming left V 4 bases short and J 8 bases short, with 13 bases between. The CDR3 region is CATSEPTGSGYTF. For the CDR3, the DNA is TGTGCCACCAGTGAACCCACAGGGTCAGGCTACACCTTC.

This chain uses TRBV27 with TRBJ2-5; 9 bases match TRBD1. From germline, CDR1 is MNHEY and CDR2 SMNVEV (reference sequence). Trimming at V came to 6 bases and at J to 5 bases, leaving 16 bases not matched to a gene. This CDR3 is built from 17 residues. The CDR3 is CASSPILLSGTGETQYF. In DNA form, the CDR3 reads TGTGCCAGCAGCCCTATACTGCTTTCCGGGACAGGGGAGACCCAGTACTTC.

This chain connects TRBV28 to TRBJ2-5; the D gene is possibly TRBD1 (6 bases). The CDR3 is 12 amino acids. CDR1 and CDR2 (germline): MDHEN, SYDVKM. V lost 6 bases, J lost 3 bases, and 8 bases lay in between. The DNA for the CDR3 is TGTGCCAGCAGCTCAGGGGAAGAGACCCAGTACTTC. It encodes CASSSGEETQYF.

The rearrangement joins TRBV12-3 or TRBV12-4 to TRBJ1-1; D is uncertain. V dropped 1 base and J dropped 6 bases, with 9 bases sitting between them. The CDR3 loop spans 13 amino acids. The CDR3 region has the DNA TGTGCCAGCAGTTTAGGTGCCCGAGCTGAAGCTTTCTTT. It is translated as CASSLGARAEAFF.

The sample holds one count of this clone. V gene TRBV12-5 combines with J gene TRBJ2-5, with 8 bases lining up with TRBD1. This CDR3 has 17 amino acids. Trimming removed 0 bases from V and 4 bases from J; junction bases left unmatched: 10. CDR1 and CDR2 (germline): LGHNT, FRNRAP. The CDR3 region is CASGLVGQGPLLETQYF. The DNA of the CDR3 is TGTGCTAGTGGTTTGGTAGGACAGGGCCCGCTGTTAGAGACCCAGTACTTC.

The J gene is TRBJ1-1, the V gene TRBV10-3; 7 positions agree with TRBD1. Germline V gene lookup returns CDR1 ENHRY and CDR2 SYGVKD. CDR3 length: 15 amino acids. J lost 4 bases, V lost 3 bases, and 8 bases had no gene match. The CDR3 region is CAISDNRGLSTEAFF. CDR3 sequence (DNA): TGTGCCATCAGTGATAACAGGGGTCTCAGCACTGAAGCTTTCTTT.

This chain links TRBV30 with TRBJ1-2, with TRBD1 identical over 8 bases. V lost 2 bases and J lost 7; bases outside the gene matches: 3. There are 12 residues in the CDR3. The germline gives CDR1 GTSNPN, CDR2 SVGIG (reference sequence). CDR3 bases: TGTGCCTGGAGTCCACAGGGGGTTGGCTACACCTTC. This translates into CAWSPQGVGYTF. Full variable domain (rest looked up from reference TRBV30 and TRBJ1-2): SQTIHQWPATLVQPVGSPLSLECTVEGTSNPNLYWYRQAAGRGLQLLFYSVGIGQISSEVPQNLSASRPQDRQFILSSKKLLLSDSGFYLCAWSPQGVGYTFGSGTRLTVV.

The CDR3 DNA is TGCGCCAGCAGCCAACTACTAGCGGGGTACCAAGAGACCCAGTACTTC. Protein: CASSQLLAGYQETQYF. This rearrangement joins TRBV4-1 to TRBJ2-5; 10 bases line up with TRBD2. Germline V gives CDR1 MGHRA, CDR2 YSYEKL. The V gene end was trimmed by 2 bases and the J gene end by 0 bases; junction bases not matched to a gene: 3. The CDR3 totals 16 residues.

The chain has TRBV19 and TRBJ2-7, with 7 bases fitting TRBD2. The CDR3 length is 15 residues. Unmatched junction bases numbered 11, after V lost 3 bases and J lost 6 bases. CDR1 and CDR2 (germline): LNHDA, SQIVND (reference sequence). CDR3 region: CASSIGRGGLVEQYF. In nucleotides, the CDR3 is TGTGCCAGTAGTATTGGGCGGGGAGGGCTGGTCGAGCAGTACTTC.

This chain uses TRBV15 with TRBJ2-5; D may be TRBD1 (5 bases). The CDR3 loop spans 15 amino acids. V lost 0 bases and J lost 5, with 13 bases in between. Germline lookup yields CDR1 LNHNV and CDR2 YYDKDF (reference sequence). DNA for the CDR3: TGTGCCACCAGCAGAGATGGGCAGGGCCGGGAGACCCAGTACTTC. It specifies CATSRDGQGRETQYF.

The rearrangement joins TRBV7-9 to TRBJ2-1, with 7 bases that match TRBD1. Germline V CDR1 and CDR2: SEHNR, FQNEAQ (reference sequence). The V and J ends lost 6 bases and 2 bases, in that order; junction bases with no gene match: 4. CDR3 size: 14 residues. CDR3 DNA sequence: TGTGCCAGCAGAACGACAGGGACCTACAATGAGCAGTTCTTC. It translates to CASRTTGTYNEQFF.

This clone was counted once. V usage is TRBV29-1 and J usage is TRBJ1-2; D is unresolved. This CDR3 has 12 residues. The V gene lost 7 bases and the J gene lost 1 base, with 10 bases spanning the gap. The germline CDR1 and CDR2 sequences are SQVTM and ANQGSEA. CDR3 in amino acids: CSGGTDNYGYTF. As DNA, the CDR3 is TGCAGCGGGGGTACTGATAACTATGGCTACACCTTC.

This chain connects TRBV10-2 to TRBJ2-7, with TRBD2 matching over 14 bases. Germline V gives CDR1 WSHSY, CDR2 SAAADI. V trimming: 3 bases; J trimming: 4 bases; junction bases outside the gene matches: 5. CDR3 length equals 16 residues. CDR3 in DNA: TGCGCCAGCAGTGATCTAGGGACTAGCGGGAGTTACGAGCAGTACTTC. It translates to CASSDLGTSGSYEQYF.

The V gene is TRBV29-1, the J gene TRBJ1-1; a weak D match, TRBD1 (6 bases). CDR3 length: 11 amino acids. CDR1 and CDR2 (germline): SQVTM, ANQGSEA. The V end was cut by 4 bases, the J end by 7 bases, with 10 bases between. The CDR3 region is CSVAGALEAFF. Written as DNA, the CDR3 is TGCAGCGTTGCAGGGGCCCTTGAAGCTTTCTTT.

This chain uses TRBV6-5 with TRBJ1-1; perhaps TRBD1 as D (5 bases). The CDR3 sequence is 14 residues long. Germline values: CDR1 MNHEY, CDR2 SVGAGI. The germline V and J ends were trimmed by 7 bases and 5 bases, with 17 bases remaining between them. CDR3 DNA: TGTGCCAGCACCGAGGTCAGGGATTTTACTGAAGCTTTCTTT. It translates to CASTEVRDFTEAFF.

In this sample, this clone turned up once. V and J are TRBV6-5 and TRBJ2-1, with TRBD1 matching 7 bases. The CDR3 extends over 14 amino acids. Germline CDR1 reads MNHEY; CDR2 reads SVGAGI. The junction had 2 bases not matched to a gene; V was cut back by 6 bases and J by 0 bases. CDR3: CASSRDSSYNEQFF. In DNA form, the CDR3 reads TGTGCCAGCAGCAGGGACAGCTCCTACAATGAGCAGTTCTTC.

The gene calls are TRBV2 and TRBJ2-3; D unclear. V was cut by 4 bases and J by 5 bases, with 25 bases left in between. The CDR3 length is 18 residues. CDR1 is SNHLY and CDR2 is FYNNEI in the germline V gene. The DNA of the CDR3 is TGTGCCAGCAGTGTAGAGGCCTTCATCTCGCTGGTGGGAGATACGCAGTATTTT. Amino acids: CASSVEAFISLVGDTQYF.

This chain links TRBV5-1 with TRBJ2-1, with D possibly TRBD2 on 7 matching bases. CDR3 size: 13 residues. V lost 4 bases to trimming and J lost 9 bases, with 14 bases between them. The germline V gene encodes CDR1 SGHRS and CDR2 YFSETQ. The CDR3 coding sequence is TGCGCCAGCAGCGCTCGCGGGGGCCTTGAGCAGTTCTTC. It encodes CASSARGGLEQFF.

About this clone: The same CDR3 can be traced to other DNA sequences in this sample. The rearrangement joins TRBV29-1 to TRBJ2-7, with no clear D. Trimming removed 3 bases at V and 0 bases at J, with 6 bases between. CDR3 size: 12 residues. CDR1 is SQVTM, CDR2 ANQGSEA, per germline. The CDR3 nucleotides are TGCAGCGTTGAGGGCACCTCCTACGAGCAGTACTTC. Translation: CSVEGTSYEQYF.

This clone was detected once. The rearrangement links TRBV7-8 to TRBJ2-7; weak D call: TRBD2 (5 bases). The CDR3 spans 14 residues. The germline gives CDR1 SGHVS, CDR2 FQNEAQ. V shed 1 base and J shed 1 base, with 8 bases lying between them. The CDR3 DNA reads TGTGCCAGCAGCTTAGGGAGCGGTTCCTACGAGCAGTACTTC. This translates into CASSLGSGSYEQYF.

The chain employs TRBV30 and TRBJ2-7, with 10 bases fitting TRBD2. The germline gives CDR1 GTSNPN, CDR2 SVGIG (reference sequence). The J segment lost 2 bases and the V segment lost 4 bases, leaving 5 bases of the junction unmatched. The CDR3 loop spans 14 amino acids. The CDR3 is CAWNLAGATYEQYF. The CDR3 nucleotides read TGTGCCTGGAATCTAGCGGGAGCAACCTACGAGCAGTACTTC.